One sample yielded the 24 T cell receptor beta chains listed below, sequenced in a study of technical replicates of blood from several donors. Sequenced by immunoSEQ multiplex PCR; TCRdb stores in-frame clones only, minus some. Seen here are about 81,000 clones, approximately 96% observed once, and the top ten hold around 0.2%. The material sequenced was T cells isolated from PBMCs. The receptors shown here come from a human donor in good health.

The CDR3 sequence is CASSGTSGGYHTDTQYF. As DNA, the CDR3 is TGTGCCAGTAGTGGGACTAGCGGGGGGTACCACACAGATACGCAGTATTTT. The chain is built from TRBV19 and TRBJ2-3; 15 bases align to TRBD2. The CDR3 is made up of 17 amino acids. The germline V gene encodes CDR1 LNHDA and CDR2 SQIVND (reference sequence). Unmatched junction bases numbered 5, after V lost 5 bases and J lost 2 bases.

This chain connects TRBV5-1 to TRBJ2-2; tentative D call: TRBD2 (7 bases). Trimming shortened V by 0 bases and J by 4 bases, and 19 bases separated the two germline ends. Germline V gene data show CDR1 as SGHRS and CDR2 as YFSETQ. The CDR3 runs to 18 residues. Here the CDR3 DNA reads TGCGCCAGCAGCTTGGCGCCTAGCGGAAGAGGGGGCACCGGGGAGCTGTTTTTT. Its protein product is CASSLAPSGRGGTGELFF.

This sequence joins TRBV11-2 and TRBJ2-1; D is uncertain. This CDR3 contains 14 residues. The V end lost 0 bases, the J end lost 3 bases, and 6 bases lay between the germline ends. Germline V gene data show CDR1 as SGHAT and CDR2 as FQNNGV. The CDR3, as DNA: TGTGCCAGCAGCTTAGATGGAGTCTACAATGAGCAGTTCTTC. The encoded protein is CASSLDGVYNEQFF.

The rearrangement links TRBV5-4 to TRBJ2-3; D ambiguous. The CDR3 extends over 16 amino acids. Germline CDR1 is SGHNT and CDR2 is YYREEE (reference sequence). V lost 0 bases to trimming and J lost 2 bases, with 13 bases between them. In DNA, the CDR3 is TGTGCCAGCAGCTTGGGTTTTTCGAGCAACACAGATACGCAGTATTTT. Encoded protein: CASSLGFSSNTDTQYF.

CDR3 in DNA: TGTGCCAGCAGCTTAGATGGCTCCACCCAGCATTTT. Its protein is CASSLDGSTQHF. This chain joins TRBV11-3 and TRBJ1-5; D is unclear. The CDR3 length is 12 residues. The germline V gene has CDR1 SGHNT and CDR2 YENEEA. V was cut by 0 bases and J by 11 bases, with 8 bases left in between.

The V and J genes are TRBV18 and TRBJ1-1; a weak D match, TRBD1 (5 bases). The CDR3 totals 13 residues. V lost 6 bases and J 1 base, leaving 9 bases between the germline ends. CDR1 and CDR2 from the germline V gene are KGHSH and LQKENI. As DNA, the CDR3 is TGTGCCAGCTCTTTGGGGGGGAACACTGAAGCTTTCTTT. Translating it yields CASSLGGNTEAFF.

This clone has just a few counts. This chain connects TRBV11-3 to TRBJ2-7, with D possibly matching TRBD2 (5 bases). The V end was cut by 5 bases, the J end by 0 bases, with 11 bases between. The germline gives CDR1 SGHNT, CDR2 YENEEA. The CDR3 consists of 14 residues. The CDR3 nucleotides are TGTGCCAGCAGCCCAGGTCGGGGCTCCTACGAGCAGTACTTC. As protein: CASSPGRGSYEQYF.

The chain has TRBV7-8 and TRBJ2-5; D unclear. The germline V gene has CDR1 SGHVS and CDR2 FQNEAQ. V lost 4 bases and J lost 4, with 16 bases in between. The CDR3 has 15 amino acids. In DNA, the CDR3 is TGTGCCAGCAGCTCCAGGATCCCAAAAGGAGAGACCCAGTACTTC. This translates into CASSSRIPKGETQYF.

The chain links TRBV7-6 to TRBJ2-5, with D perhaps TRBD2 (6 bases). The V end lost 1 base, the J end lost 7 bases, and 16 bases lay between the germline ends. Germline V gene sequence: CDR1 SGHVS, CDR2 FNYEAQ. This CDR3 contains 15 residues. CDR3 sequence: CASSLVWRAEGTQYF. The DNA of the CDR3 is TGTGCCAGCAGCTTAGTTTGGCGGGCGGAGGGGACCCAGTACTTC.

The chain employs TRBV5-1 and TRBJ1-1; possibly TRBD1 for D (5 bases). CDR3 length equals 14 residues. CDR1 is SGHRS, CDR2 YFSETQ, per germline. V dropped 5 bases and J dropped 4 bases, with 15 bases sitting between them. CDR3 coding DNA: TGCGCCAGCAGACGCGAAGGGGTGGGCACTGAAGCTTTCTTT. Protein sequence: CASRREGVGTEAFF.

The CDR3 DNA sequence: TGTGCCAGACACAGGGGGAACTACAATGAGCAGTTCTTC. It translates to CARHRGNYNEQFF. This chain links TRBV28 with TRBJ2-1, with 8 positions matching TRBD1. The CDR3 consists of 13 residues. The V segment lost 9 bases and the J segment 3 bases; nucleotides outside the gene matches: 4. The germline gives CDR1 MDHEN, CDR2 SYDVKM.

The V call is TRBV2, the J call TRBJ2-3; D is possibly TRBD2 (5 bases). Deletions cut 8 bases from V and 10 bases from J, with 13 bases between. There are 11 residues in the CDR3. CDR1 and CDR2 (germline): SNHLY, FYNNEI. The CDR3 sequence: CASDRDGAQYF. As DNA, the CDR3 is TGTGCCAGCGATCGGGATGGTGCGCAGTATTTT.

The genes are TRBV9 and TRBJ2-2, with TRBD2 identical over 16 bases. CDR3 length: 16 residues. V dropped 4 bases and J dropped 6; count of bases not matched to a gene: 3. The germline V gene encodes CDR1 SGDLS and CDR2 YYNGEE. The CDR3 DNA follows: TGTGCCAGCAGCTTGGGACTAGCGGGAGGGCCCGGGGAGCTGTTTTTT. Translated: CASSLGLAGGPGELFF. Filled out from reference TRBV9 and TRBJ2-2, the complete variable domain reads DSGVTQTPKHLITATGQRVTLRCSPRSGDLSVYWYQQSLDQGLQFLIQYYNGEERAKGNILERFSAQQFPDLHSELNLSSLELGDSALYFCASSLGLAGGPGELFFGEGSRLTVL.

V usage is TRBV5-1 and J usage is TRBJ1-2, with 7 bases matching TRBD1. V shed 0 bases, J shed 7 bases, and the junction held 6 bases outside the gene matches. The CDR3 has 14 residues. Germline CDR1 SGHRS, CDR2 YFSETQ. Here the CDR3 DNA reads TGCGCCAGCAGCTTGGACAGGGGACGAGGTGGCTACACCTTC. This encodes CASSLDRGRGGYTF. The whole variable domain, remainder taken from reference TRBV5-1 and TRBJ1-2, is KAGVTQTPRYLIKTRGQQVTLSCSPISGHRSVSWYQQTPGQGLQFLFEYFSETQRNKGNFPGRFSGRQFSNSRSEMNVSTLELGDSALYLCASSLDRGRGGYTFGSGTRLTVV.

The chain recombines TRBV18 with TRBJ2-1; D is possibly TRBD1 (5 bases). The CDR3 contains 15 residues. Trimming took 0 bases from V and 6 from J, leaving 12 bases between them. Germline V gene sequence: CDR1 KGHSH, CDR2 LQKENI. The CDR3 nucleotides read TGTGCCAGCTCACCACCTCATGGGGCAGGCAATGAGCAGTTCTTC. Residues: CASSPPHGAGNEQFF.

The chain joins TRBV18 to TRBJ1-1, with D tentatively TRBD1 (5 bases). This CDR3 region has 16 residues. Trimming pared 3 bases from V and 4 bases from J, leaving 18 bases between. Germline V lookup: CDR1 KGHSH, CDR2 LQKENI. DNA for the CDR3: TGTGCCAGCTCACCGGGGCAGGCCGGTTCGGGCACTGAAGCTTTCTTT. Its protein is CASSPGQAGSGTEAFF.

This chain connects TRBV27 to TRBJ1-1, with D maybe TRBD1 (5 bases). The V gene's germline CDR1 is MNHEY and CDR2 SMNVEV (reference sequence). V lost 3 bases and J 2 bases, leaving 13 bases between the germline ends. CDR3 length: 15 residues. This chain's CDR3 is CASSLSRAANTEAFF. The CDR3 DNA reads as TGTGCCAGCAGTTTGAGCAGGGCGGCAAACACTGAAGCTTTCTTT.

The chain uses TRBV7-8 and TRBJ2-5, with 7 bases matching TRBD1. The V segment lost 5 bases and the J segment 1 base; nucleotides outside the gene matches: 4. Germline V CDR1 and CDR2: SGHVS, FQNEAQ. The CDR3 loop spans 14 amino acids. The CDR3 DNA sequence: TGTGCCAGCAGCACCGGGACAGCCCAAGAGACCCAGTACTTC. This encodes CASSTGTAQETQYF.

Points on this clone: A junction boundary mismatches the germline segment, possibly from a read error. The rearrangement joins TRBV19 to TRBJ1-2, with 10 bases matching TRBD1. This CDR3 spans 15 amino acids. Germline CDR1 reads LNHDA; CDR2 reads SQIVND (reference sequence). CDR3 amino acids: CASSIVGQGNYGYTF. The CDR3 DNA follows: TGTGCCAGCAGTATCGTGGGACAGGGGAACTATGGCTACACCTTC.

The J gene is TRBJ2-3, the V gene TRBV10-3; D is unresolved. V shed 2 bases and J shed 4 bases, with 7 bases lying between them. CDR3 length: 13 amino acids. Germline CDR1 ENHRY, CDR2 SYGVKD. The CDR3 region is CAISEPAADTQYF. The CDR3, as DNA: TGTGCCATCAGTGAGCCTGCGGCAGATACGCAGTATTTT.

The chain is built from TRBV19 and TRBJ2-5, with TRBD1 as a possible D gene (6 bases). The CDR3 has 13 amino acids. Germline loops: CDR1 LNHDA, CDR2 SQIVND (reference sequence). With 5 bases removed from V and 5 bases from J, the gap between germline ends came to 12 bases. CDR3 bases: TGTGCCAGTAGTGCCTGGGGGCTTGAGACCCAGTACTTC. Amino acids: CASSAWGLETQYF.

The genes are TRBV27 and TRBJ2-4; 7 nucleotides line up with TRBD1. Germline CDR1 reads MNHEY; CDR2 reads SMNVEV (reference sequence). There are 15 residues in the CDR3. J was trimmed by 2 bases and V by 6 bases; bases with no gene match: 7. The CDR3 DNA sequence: TGTGCCAGCAGCGGGACAGACTTTACCAAAAACATTCAGTACTTC. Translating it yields CASSGTDFTKNIQYF.

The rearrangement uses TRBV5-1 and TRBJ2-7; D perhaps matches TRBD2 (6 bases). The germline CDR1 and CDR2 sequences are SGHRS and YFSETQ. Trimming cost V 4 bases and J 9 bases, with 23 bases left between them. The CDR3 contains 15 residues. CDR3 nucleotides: TGCGCCAGCAGCCAGACCCCACTAGCAGAACGGGGGCAGTACTTC. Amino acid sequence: CASSQTPLAERGQYF.

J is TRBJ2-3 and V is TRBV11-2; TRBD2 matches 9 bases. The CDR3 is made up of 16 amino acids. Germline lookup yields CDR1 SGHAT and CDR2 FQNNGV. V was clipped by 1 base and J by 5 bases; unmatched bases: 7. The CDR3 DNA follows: TGTGCCAGCAGCTTAGGGGCGGGAGGGATTGGAGATACGCAGTATTTT. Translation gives CASSLGAGGIGDTQYF.